This entry lists 17 T cell receptor beta chains sequenced from one sample in a study of technical replicates of blood from a handful of donors. Libraries were prepared by immunoSEQ multiplex PCR; TCRdb keeps only in-frame clonotypes and omits some of them. The repertoire holds 60,000 to 75,000 clones, with around nine tenths as singletons. The sample taken for sequencing was PBMCs. These receptors originate from a human donor in good health. Some clones in this sample may be carry-over from other donors' samples.

The V and J genes are TRBV5-1 and TRBJ2-2; 10 nucleotides agree with TRBD1. The V segment lost 6 bases and the J segment 5 bases; nucleotides outside the gene matches: 13. The germline V gene has CDR1 SGHRS and CDR2 YFSETQ. The CDR3 totals 17 residues. The CDR3: CASTQIKTGGGTGELFF. CDR3 DNA: TGCGCCAGCACCCAAATCAAGACAGGGGGCGGTACCGGGGAGCTGTTTTTT.

CDR3 bases: TGCGCCAGCAGCGAAGAACTAGCGGGGGGCAATTACAATGAGCAGTTCTTC. Translating it yields CASSEELAGGNYNEQFF. This chain links TRBV5-1 with TRBJ2-1; 12 nucleotides line up with TRBD2. Germline CDR1 is SGHRS and CDR2 is YFSETQ. This CDR3 has 17 residues. V lost 4 bases and J lost 4; bases outside the gene matches: 9.

This chain connects TRBV7-2 to TRBJ2-1; weak D call: TRBD2 (6 bases). Per germline, CDR1 SGHTA and CDR2 FQGNSA. V was shortened by 4 bases and J by 10 bases, with 14 bases between the two germline ends. This CDR3 contains 13 residues. The CDR3 here is CASSSQGGGEQFF. Here the CDR3 DNA reads TGTGCCAGCAGCTCCCAGGGAGGCGGGGAGCAGTTCTTC.

The J gene is TRBJ2-2, the V gene TRBV6-5, with D maybe TRBD1 (6 bases). Trimming took off 2 bases at V and 6 bases at J, with 10 bases between the two ends. Germline V gene sequence: CDR1 MNHEY, CDR2 SVGAGI. CDR3 length: 14 residues. Here the CDR3 reads CASSYMGAPGELFF. In DNA form, the CDR3 reads TGTGCCAGCAGTTACATGGGGGCCCCCGGGGAGCTGTTTTTT.

The rearrangement uses TRBV29-1 and TRBJ2-7; 8 bases map to TRBD1. After removal of 6 bases from V and 6 bases from J, the junction contained 4 bases not matched to a gene. The germline V gene encodes CDR1 SQVTM and CDR2 ANQGSEA. This CDR3 comprises 11 residues. CDR3 nucleotides: TGCAGCGTCGGACAGGGCTTCGAGCAGTACTTC. Translated, it gives CSVGQGFEQYF.

The V call is TRBV19, the J call TRBJ2-5, with D uncertain. This CDR3 has 15 amino acids. CDR1 is LNHDA, CDR2 SQIVND, per germline (reference sequence). V lost 5 bases and J lost 4, with 17 bases in between. The CDR3 bases are TGTGCCAGTAGTTCCAGCGCCCTGCTTTCAGAGACCCAGTACTTC. Translating it yields CASSSSALLSETQYF.

V gene TRBV6-1 combines with J gene TRBJ1-1; 8 nucleotides match TRBD1. The CDR3 has 13 residues. The junction had 3 bases not matched to a gene; V was cut back by 6 bases and J by 3 bases. The germline CDR1 and CDR2 sequences are MNHNS and SASEGT. The CDR3 here is CASRQGVDTEAFF. The DNA for the CDR3 is TGTGCCAGCAGACAGGGGGTCGACACTGAAGCTTTCTTT.

This rearrangement joins TRBV5-1 to TRBJ1-3; D may be TRBD1 (5 bases). This CDR3 comprises 13 residues. V lost 0 bases, J lost 4 bases, and 5 bases lay in between. Per the germline V gene, CDR1 is SGHRS and CDR2 is YFSETQ. CDR3 nucleotide sequence: TGCGCCAGCAGCTTGGAGGGGGGAAACACCATATATTTT. Amino acid sequence: CASSLEGGNTIYF.

The chain is built from TRBV5-1 and TRBJ2-1, with 13 positions matching TRBD2. Germline CDR1 is SGHRS and CDR2 is YFSETQ. Losses at the gene ends were 3 bases for V and 10 bases for J; bases not matched to a gene: 10. This CDR3 contains 16 residues. CDR3 loop: CASSSEGLAGIGEQFF. CDR3 in DNA: TGCGCCAGCAGCTCAGAGGGACTAGCGGGGATCGGGGAGCAGTTCTTC.

J is TRBJ2-1 and V is TRBV6-6, with 11 bases that match TRBD2. J was trimmed by 3 bases and V by 2 bases; bases with no gene match: 0. The CDR3 spans 15 residues. Per germline, CDR1 MNHNY and CDR2 SVGAGI (reference sequence). CDR3 nucleotide sequence: TGTGCCAGCAGTTACGGGACTAGCGGCTACAATGAGCAGTTCTTC. It yields the protein CASSYGTSGYNEQFF.

V is TRBV7-9 and J is TRBJ2-7; the D gene is possibly TRBD1 (6 bases). V was pared by 1 base and J by 12 bases, with 16 bases between. Germline lookup yields CDR1 SEHNR and CDR2 FQNEAQ (reference sequence). The CDR3 is 13 amino acids. This CDR3 reads CASSLDPTGKTYF. The DNA of the CDR3 is TGTGCCAGCAGCTTAGACCCAACAGGGAAGACGTACTTC. The full variable domain, completed using reference TRBV7-9 and TRBJ2-7, is DTGVSQNPRHKITKRGQNVTFRCDPISEHNRLYWYRQTLGQGPEFLTYFQNEAQLEKSRLLSDRFSAERPKGSFSTLEIQRTEQGDSAMYLCASSLDPTGKTYFGPGTRLTVT.

This clone was observed a few times. The chain is built from TRBV19 and TRBJ1-2, with 8 bases aligning to TRBD1. Germline V lookup: CDR1 LNHDA, CDR2 SQIVND (reference sequence). The CDR3 length is 16 residues. The V gene end was trimmed by 5 bases and the J gene end by 4 bases; junction bases not matched to a gene: 12. CDR3 sequence: CASSEAGGPVGYGYTF. Written as DNA, the CDR3 is TGTGCCAGTAGTGAAGCAGGGGGCCCCGTGGGCTATGGCTACACCTTC. The variable domain in full, with the rest retrieved from reference TRBV19 and TRBJ1-2, is DGGITQSPKYLFRKEGQNVTLSCEQNLNHDAMYWYRQDPGQGLRLIYYSQIVNDFQKGDIAEGYSVSREKKESFPLTVTSAQKNPTAFYLCASSEAGGPVGYGYTFGSGTRLTVV.

The V and J genes are TRBV7-2 and TRBJ1-2; 8 positions agree with TRBD1. The CDR3 has 14 amino acids. CDR1 and CDR2 (germline): SGHTA, FQGNSA. V lost 1 base and J lost 7; bases outside the gene matches: 5. The CDR3 is CASSLGAGGVGYTF. CDR3 nucleotide sequence: TGTGCCAGCAGCTTAGGAGCAGGGGGCGTTGGCTACACCTTC.

V and J are TRBV29-1 and TRBJ1-5, with D possibly being TRBD1 (5 bases). Trimming shortened V by 2 bases and J by 6 bases, and 11 bases separated the two germline ends. The V gene's germline CDR1 is SQVTM and CDR2 ANQGSEA. The CDR3 extends over 13 amino acids. CDR3 bases: TGCAGCGTTGAATGGGGCGCAGGTCAGCCCCAGCATTTT. Its translation: CSVEWGAGQPQHF. The full variable domain, in which reference TRBV29-1 and TRBJ1-5 provide the parts outside the CDR3, is SAVISQKPSRDICQRGTSLTIQCQVDSQVTMMFWYRQQPGQSLTLIATANQGSEATYESGFVIDKFPISRPNLTFSTLTVSNMSPEDSSIYLCSVEWGAGQPQHFGDGTRLSIL.

This chain connects TRBV7-3 to TRBJ1-4; TRBD1 agrees at 9 bases. Trimming took 1 base from V and 6 from J; bases not matched to a gene: 6. CDR3 length equals 16 residues. In germline, CDR1 is SGHTA, CDR2 FQGTGA. CDR3 nucleotides: TGTGCCAGCAGCTTAAGGGAGGGACAGGGCTATGAAAAACTGTTTTTT. This encodes CASSLREGQGYEKLFF.

This chain joins TRBV19 and TRBJ2-7; 8 nucleotides match TRBD1. Losses at the gene ends were 6 bases for V and 4 bases for J; bases not matched to a gene: 11. Germline CDR1 is LNHDA and CDR2 is SQIVND (reference sequence). The CDR3 contains 15 residues. Written as DNA, the CDR3 is TGTGCCAGTAGCCGCCTCCGGGACAGGAGATACGAGCAGTACTTC. This encodes CASSRLRDRRYEQYF.

The CDR3: CASSYRTSYEQYF. The CDR3 region has the DNA TGTGCCAGCAGTTACCGGACATCCTACGAGCAGTACTTC. The V call is TRBV6-5, the J call TRBJ2-7; TRBD1 is a possible D gene (5 bases). The CDR3 sequence is 13 residues long. Trimming removed 2 bases from V and 1 base from J, with 6 bases in between. CDR1 MNHEY and CDR2 SVGAGI come from the germline V gene.